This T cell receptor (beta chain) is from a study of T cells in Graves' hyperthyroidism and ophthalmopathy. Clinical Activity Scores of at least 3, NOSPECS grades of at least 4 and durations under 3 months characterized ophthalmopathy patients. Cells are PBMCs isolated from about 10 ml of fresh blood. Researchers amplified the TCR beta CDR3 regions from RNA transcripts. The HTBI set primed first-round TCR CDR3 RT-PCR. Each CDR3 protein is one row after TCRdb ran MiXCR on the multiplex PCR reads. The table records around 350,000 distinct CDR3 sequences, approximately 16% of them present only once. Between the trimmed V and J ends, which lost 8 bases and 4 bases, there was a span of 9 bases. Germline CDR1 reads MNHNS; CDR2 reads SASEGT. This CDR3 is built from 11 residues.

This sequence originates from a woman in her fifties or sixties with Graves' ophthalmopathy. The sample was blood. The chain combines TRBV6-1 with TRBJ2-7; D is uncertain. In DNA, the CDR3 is TGTGCCAGCGATTTGGGGTACGAGCAGTACTTC. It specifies CASDLGYEQYF.